These 3 T cell receptor beta chains were sequenced from one sample in a study of blood T cell repertoires in COVID-19. Libraries were prepared by immunoSEQ multiplex PCR; TCRdb keeps only in-frame clonotypes and omits some of them. The sample lists roughly 86,000 clones; roughly 86% were seen once. Sequencing was performed on peripheral blood. These receptors originate from a human donor in a cohort sampled during active COVID-19.

This clone came up a few times. The genes are TRBV27 and TRBJ2-1; 11 bases match TRBD1. Germline values: CDR1 MNHEY, CDR2 SMNVEV (reference sequence). The V segment lost 4 bases and the J segment 5 bases; nucleotides outside the gene matches: 4. The CDR3 runs 15 residues. The CDR3 is CASSSGTGGNNEQFF. Written as DNA, the CDR3 is TGTGCCAGCAGTTCCGGGACAGGGGGTAACAATGAGCAGTTCTTC.

The chain joins TRBV18 to TRBJ1-1; D call uncertain. Trimming removed 2 bases at V and 5 bases at J, with 12 bases between. The CDR3 is 14 amino acids. Per the germline V gene, CDR1 is KGHSH and CDR2 is LQKENI. CDR3 region: CASSPSSGVTEAFF. CDR3 nucleotide sequence: TGTGCCAGCTCACCATCAAGCGGGGTTACTGAAGCTTTCTTT.

The rearrangement joins TRBV5-4 to TRBJ2-7; TRBD1 matches at 7 bases. In germline, CDR1 is SGHNT, CDR2 YYREEE (reference sequence). The CDR3 consists of 14 residues. V dropped 2 bases and J dropped 2; count of bases not matched to a gene: 4. The CDR3 reads CASSFGQDAYEQYF. DNA of the CDR3: TGTGCCAGCAGCTTTGGACAGGACGCCTACGAGCAGTACTTC.